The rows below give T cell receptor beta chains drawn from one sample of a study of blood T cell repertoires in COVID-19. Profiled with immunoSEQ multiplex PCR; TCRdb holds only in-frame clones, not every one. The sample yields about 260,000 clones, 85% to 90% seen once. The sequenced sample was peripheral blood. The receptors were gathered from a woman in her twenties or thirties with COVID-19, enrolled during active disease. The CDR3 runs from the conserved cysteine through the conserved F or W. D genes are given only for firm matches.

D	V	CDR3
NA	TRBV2	CASKGGETQYF
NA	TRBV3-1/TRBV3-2	CASSQVQNTEAFF
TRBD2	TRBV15	CATSPWTSGSREQFF
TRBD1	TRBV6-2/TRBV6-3	CASSYPRQGGYEQYF
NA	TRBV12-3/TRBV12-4	CASSTGEEETQYF
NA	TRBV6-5	CASRTPQGVNTEAFF
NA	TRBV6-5	CGAGSSHGYTF
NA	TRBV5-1	CASSYGDSNQPQHF
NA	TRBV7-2	CASSFSGTDTQYF
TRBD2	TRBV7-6	CASSLVAGEDEQYF
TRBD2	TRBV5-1	CASTVTSGFQETQYF
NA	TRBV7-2	CASSSQGSGTQYF
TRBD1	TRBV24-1	CATSVTGVPDTQYF
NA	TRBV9	CASSVASGGGYTF
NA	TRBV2	CASREMLVANEQFF
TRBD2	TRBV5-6	CASSRGGRNLNEQFF
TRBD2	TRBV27	CASKTSGGLKGHEQYF
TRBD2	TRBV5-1	CASSLGTSGTPNEQFF
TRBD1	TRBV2	CASSEDRVEFHEQFF
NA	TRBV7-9	CASSLAQGHEQYF
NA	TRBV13	CASSSRLMVGELFF
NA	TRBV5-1	CASSWTEGIQYF
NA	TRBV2	CASSENHSYEQYF
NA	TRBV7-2	CASSPPESPPLLNTEAFF
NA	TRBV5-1	CASSLQENTEAFF
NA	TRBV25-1	CASSKTPNTEAFF
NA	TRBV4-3	CASSQDTGSVSYEQYF
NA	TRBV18	CASSQRVSEAFF
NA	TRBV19	CASSSILTGYDQPQHF
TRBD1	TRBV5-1	CASSGGTDPTDTQYF
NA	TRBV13	CASSWGSSYEQYF
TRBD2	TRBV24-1	CATSDFTSDNTGELFF
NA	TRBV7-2	CASSLNRRILANEQFF
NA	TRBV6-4	CASSAQIGEGYEQYF
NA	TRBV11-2	CASSLEGTDEQFF
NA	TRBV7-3	CASSSGTNTGELFF
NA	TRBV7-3	CASSLTGGRGETQYF
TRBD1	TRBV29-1	CSVGQGGSYEQYF
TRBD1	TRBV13	CASTPTGTYGYTF
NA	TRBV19	CASSQSAGASETQYF
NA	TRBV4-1	CASSQSGRTDTQYF
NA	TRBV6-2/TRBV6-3	CASSYSRGRGEQYF
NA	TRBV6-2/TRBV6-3	CASSSVLKTADYGYTF
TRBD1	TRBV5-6	CASSQIDRGKETQYF
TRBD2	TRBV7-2	CASSPPGLYYEQYF
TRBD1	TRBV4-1	CASRGDRDGGYTF
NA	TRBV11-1	CASSTDGVSGNTIYF
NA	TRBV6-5	CASSYSGSSYEQYF
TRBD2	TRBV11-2	CASSPGLAGGPGTGELFF
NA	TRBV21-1	CASERAGGPRAKNIQYF
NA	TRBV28	CASSLHSNTGELFF
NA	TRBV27	CASSFVAGYGYTF
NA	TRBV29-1	CSVMTSIYEQYF
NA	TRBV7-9	CASSLDSGYQETQYF
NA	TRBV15	CATTNPGSLNYGYTF
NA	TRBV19	CASSMVPGVFSTDTQYF
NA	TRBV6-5	CASSYSFQIYSPLHF